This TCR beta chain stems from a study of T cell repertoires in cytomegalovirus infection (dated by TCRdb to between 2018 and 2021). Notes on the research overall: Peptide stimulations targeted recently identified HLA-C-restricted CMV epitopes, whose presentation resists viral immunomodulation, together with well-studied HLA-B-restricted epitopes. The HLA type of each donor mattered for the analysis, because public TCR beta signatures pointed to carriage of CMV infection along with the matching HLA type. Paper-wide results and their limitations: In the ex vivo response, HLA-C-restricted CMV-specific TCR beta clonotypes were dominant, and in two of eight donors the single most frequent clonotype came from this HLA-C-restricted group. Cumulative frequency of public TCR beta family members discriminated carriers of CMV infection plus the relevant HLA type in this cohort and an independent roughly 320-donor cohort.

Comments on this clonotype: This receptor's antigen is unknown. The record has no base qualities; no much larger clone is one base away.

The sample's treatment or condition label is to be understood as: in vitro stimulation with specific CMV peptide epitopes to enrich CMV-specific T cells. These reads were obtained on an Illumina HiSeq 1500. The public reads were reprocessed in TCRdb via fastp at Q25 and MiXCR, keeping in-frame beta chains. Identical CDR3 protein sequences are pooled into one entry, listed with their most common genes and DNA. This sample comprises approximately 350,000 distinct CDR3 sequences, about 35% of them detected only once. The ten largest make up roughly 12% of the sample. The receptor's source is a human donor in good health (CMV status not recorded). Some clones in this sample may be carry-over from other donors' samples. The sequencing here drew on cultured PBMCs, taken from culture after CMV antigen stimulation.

The CDR3 is CANSPRGSGSWETQYF. The sequenced DNA is TGTGCTAACAGCCCTCGGGGTAGCGGGAGTTGGGAGACCCAGTACTTC. The receptor chain draws on TRBV7-6 and TRBJ2-5, and TRBD2 aligns with 9 junction nucleotides. Per the germline V gene, SGHVS is the CDR1 and FNYEAQ is the CDR2. Taken from cysteine to phenylalanine, the CDR3 has 16 residues. Just CDR3 DNA is preserved here, 48 bases in frame from base 1.